This paragraph reports one T cell receptor beta chain. Antigen unknown. The sample is drawn from a study of shared clonotypes between healthy human individuals. General study points: Genetic and exposure-history diversity was limited by the small donor number.

CDR3 size: 15 residues. CDR1 is SGHRS, CDR2 YFSETQ, per germline. Trimming took off 3 bases at V and 5 bases at J, with 12 bases between the two ends. It was into CD45RA+ naive and CD45RA-negative memory subsets that the CD4+ cells were split. Samples underwent the assay at deep level. A roughly 200 ng quantity of DNA, 25,000 to 30,000 T cell genomes, went into the sorted-subset replicate PCRs. Here immunoSEQ multiplex PCR was the method, and the copy in TCRdb shows in-frame clones only, minus some. This table has roughly 2.5 million clones, roughly nine tenths appearing once. The sequencing sample was made of naive CD4+ T cells sorted from blood. Sample subset: CD45RA+ positively selected. The clonotype was recovered from a man younger than 35 in good health. The gene calls are TRBV5-1 and TRBJ1-6; a weak D match, TRBD1 (6 bases). CDR3 region: CASSSSGADNSPLHF. The DNA for the CDR3 is TGCGCCAGCAGCTCCTCGGGGGCCGATAATTCACCCCTCCACTTT.